Included here is one TCR beta chain sequence, with context. The sample belongs to a study of blood T cell repertoires in COVID-19. Generated by immunoSEQ multiplex PCR, the TCRdb table keeps only in-frame clones and is missing some. The table includes about 65,000 clones, around 90% detected once. The sample taken for sequencing was peripheral blood. This TCR derives from a man aged 55 to 70 with acute or convalescent COVID-19.

This CDR3 is CASSLVTGGADTQYF. CDR3 DNA: TGTGCCAGCAGCTTGGTCACAGGGGGCGCAGATACGCAGTATTTT. This chain uses TRBV5-8 with TRBJ2-3; 9 bases match TRBD1. This CDR3 is built from 15 residues. CDR1 is SGHTS and CDR2 is YDEGEE in the germline V gene. Trimming at V came to 0 bases and at J to 4 bases, leaving 3 bases not matched to a gene.